This T cell receptor (beta chain) was recovered during a study of OX40 agonist ivuxolimab in advanced cancers. This table comes from immunoSEQ multiplex PCR, and its TCRdb copy is limited to in-frame clones, with some not included. Of 80,000 to 100,000 clones in the sample, around nine tenths were seen once. Germline CDR1 SGHDT, CDR2 YYEEEE. CDR3 size: 14 residues. V dropped 2 bases and J dropped 7; count of bases not matched to a gene: 1. The J gene is TRBJ2-1, the V gene TRBV5-6, with 12 bases matching TRBD2. This TCR came from an adult with an advanced solid tumor such as melanoma, head and neck, liver or kidney cancer. The specimen was CD4+ or CD8+ T cells sorted from blood, collected in a trial of the OX40 agonist ivuxolimab. The CDR3 here is CASSFGTSGNEQFF. Here the CDR3 DNA reads TGTGCCAGCAGCTTTGGGACTAGCGGGAATGAGCAGTTCTTC.